The next 30 T cell receptor beta chains were all read from a single sample in a study of T cell repertoires in cytomegalovirus infection. TCRdb reprocessed the reads with MiXCR, giving one entry per CDR3 protein. Altogether roughly 230,000 distinct CDR3 sequences are present, approximately 22% being singletons, with the ten largest covering roughly 20%. Source material: CD8+ T cells from PBMCs. Receptor source: a human donor in good health (CMV status not recorded). Some clones in this sample may be carry-over from other donors' samples.

The sample holds a few counts of this clonotype. The J gene is TRBJ1-3, the V gene TRBV12-3 or TRBV12-4; D gene uncertain. The CDR3 totals 12 residues. Trimming took 6 bases from V and 4 from J, leaving 7 bases between them. The CDR3 loop reads CASSPFGNTIYF. The CDR3 region has the DNA TGTGCCAGCAGCCCCTTCGGAAACACCATATATTTT.

This chain links TRBV9 with TRBJ1-5, with TRBD1 matching 7 bases. Germline-derived CDR1 and CDR2 are SGDLS and YYNGEE. CDR3 size: 13 residues. The V segment lost 3 bases and the J segment 5 bases; nucleotides outside the gene matches: 2. The CDR3 coding sequence is TGTGCCAGCAGCGAAACAGGGGATCAGCCCCAGCATTTT. Its translation: CASSETGDQPQHF.

This clonotype was found many times. The J gene is TRBJ1-2, the V gene TRBV7-9; D not resolved. Germline V CDR1 and CDR2: SEHNR, FQNEAQ (reference sequence). Trimming took off 0 bases at V and 2 bases at J, with 13 bases between the two ends. The CDR3 is 16 residues long. The CDR3 sequence is CASSLASGSLNYGYTF. The CDR3 DNA sequence: TGTGCCAGCAGCTTAGCGTCGGGCAGCCTAAACTATGGCTACACCTTC.

The J gene is TRBJ1-4, the V gene TRBV4-1, with 9 bases aligning to TRBD1. The CDR3 is 17 amino acids. Germline V CDR1 and CDR2: MGHRA, YSYEKL. With V trimmed by 3 bases and J by 6 bases, 11 bases remained unmatched. The CDR3 spells CASSHWPGQGTDEKLFF. CDR3 in DNA: TGCGCCAGCAGCCATTGGCCGGGACAGGGTACGGATGAAAAACTGTTTTTT.

A note on this clonotype: This may be a read error, as it is one base from a much larger clone. This sequence joins TRBV28 and TRBJ1-1; the D gene is possibly TRBD1 (5 bases). The V end lost 1 base, the J end lost 0 bases, and 9 bases lay between the germline ends. Germline lookup yields CDR1 MDHEN and CDR2 SYDVKM. The CDR3 contains 15 residues. CDR3 DNA sequence: TGTGCCAGCAGTTTATTGGGAGGGGTGAACACTGAAGCTTTCTTT. Its protein product is CASSLLGGVNTEAFF.

The gene calls are TRBV7-3 and TRBJ1-1; no reliable D call. In germline, CDR1 is SGHTA, CDR2 FQGTGA. V lost 4 bases, J lost 3 bases, and 15 bases lay in between. This CDR3 comprises 15 residues. The CDR3 coding sequence is TGTGCCAGCAGCTCGAGGATCTGGATAGACACTGAAGCTTTCTTT. Translation: CASSSRIWIDTEAFF. The whole variable domain, filled in from reference TRBV7-3 and TRBJ1-1, reads GAGVSQTPSNKVTEKGKYVELRCDPISGHTALYWYRQSLGQGPEFLIYFQGTGAADDSGLPNDRFFAVRPEGSVSTLKIQRTERGDSAVYLCASSSRIWIDTEAFFGQGTRLTVV.

This clonotype was seen only a few times. The chain links TRBV6-1 to TRBJ1-1; D unresolved. The V end was cut by 4 bases, the J end by 3 bases, with 9 bases between. The CDR3 totals 13 residues. CDR1 and CDR2 (germline): MNHNS, SASEGT. The CDR3 is CASSAQSDTEAFF. The DNA of the CDR3 is TGTGCCAGCAGTGCCCAGTCGGACACTGAAGCTTTCTTT.

V gene TRBV14 combines with J gene TRBJ2-5; no clear D gene. Germline V lookup: CDR1 SGHDN, CDR2 FVKESK. V was trimmed by 1 base and J by 5 bases, leaving 8 bases between them. The length of the CDR3 is 13 residues. In DNA, the CDR3 is TGTGCCAGCAGCCAAGGATACGGGGAGACCCAGTACTTC. It encodes CASSQGYGETQYF.

Only a few counts were recorded for this clonotype. This chain uses TRBV7-4 with TRBJ2-1; D not resolved. The CDR3 loop spans 15 amino acids. CDR1 SGHVT and CDR2 SQSDAQ come from the germline V gene. V lost 2 bases and J 6 bases, leaving 14 bases between the germline ends. CDR3 sequence (DNA): TGTGCCAGCAGCTTAAGCCCCCCTTGGGTCAATGAGCAGTTCTTC. Translation gives CASSLSPPWVNEQFF.

This clonotype has a count of ten or more. The gene calls are TRBV7-8 and TRBJ2-6, with no clear D. The V end was cut by 5 bases, the J end by 0 bases, with 17 bases between. Germline V gene sequence: CDR1 SGHVS, CDR2 FQNEAQ. The CDR3 sequence is 18 residues long. The CDR3 DNA is TGTGCCAGCAGCATCTTCCGACTCCCCCTCTCTGGGGCCAACGTCCTGACTTTC. It specifies CASSIFRLPLSGANVLTF.

The chain recombines TRBV28 with TRBJ2-7; no firm D call. CDR1 and CDR2 (germline): MDHEN, SYDVKM. The ends were cut back, 3 bases at V and 6 bases at J, with 12 bases in the middle. This CDR3 has 13 residues. The chain's CDR3 is CASSFPLPSEQYF. In DNA, the CDR3 is TGTGCCAGCAGTTTTCCCCTACCCAGCGAGCAGTACTTC.

This clonotype showed up many times. The V gene is TRBV11-3, the J gene TRBJ2-1; D may be TRBD1 or TRBD2 (5 bases each). V was trimmed by 5 bases and J by 5 bases, leaving 10 bases between them. CDR1 is SGHNT and CDR2 is YENEEA in the germline V gene. The CDR3 runs 13 residues. CDR3: CASSGRGDNEQFF. DNA of the CDR3: TGTGCCAGCAGCGGAAGGGGAGACAATGAGCAGTTCTTC.

This clonotype has more than one count but fewer than ten. The rearrangement uses TRBV3-1 and TRBJ1-1; the D gene is possibly TRBD1 (6 bases). Germline V CDR1 and CDR2: LGHDT, YNNKEL (reference sequence). The CDR3 sequence is 15 residues long. Trimming stripped 1 base from V and 10 bases from J, with 19 bases between. The DNA of the CDR3 is TGTGCCAGCAGCCAAGCGAGGGTCCTCGGAGGGGGAGCTTTCTTT. Translating gives CASSQARVLGGGAFF.

This clonotype was observed a few times. The J gene is TRBJ1-4, the V gene TRBV28; a possible D gene is TRBD1 (6 bases). With 5 bases removed from V and 3 bases from J, the gap between germline ends came to 16 bases. From germline, CDR1 is MDHEN and CDR2 SYDVKM. The CDR3 is made up of 16 amino acids. CDR3 nucleotide sequence: TGTGCCAGCAGTGAGACAGGCGGGGAGGCTAATGAAAAACTGTTTTTT. Translated, it gives CASSETGGEANEKLFF.

The gene calls are TRBV12-3 or TRBV12-4 and TRBJ2-7, with a tentative D call TRBD1 (6 bases). Deletions cut 5 bases from V and 4 bases from J, with 18 bases between. This CDR3 is 15 amino acids long. CDR3 in DNA: TGTGCCAGCAGTGGAGGACAGCGGCCTTTTTACGAGCAGTACTTC. Its translation: CASSGGQRPFYEQYF.

There are a few counts of this clonotype. This chain uses TRBV7-6 with TRBJ2-1; 8 nucleotides align to TRBD1. Per the germline V gene, CDR1 is SGHVS and CDR2 is FNYEAQ. Unmatched junction bases numbered 5, after V lost 2 bases and J lost 5 bases. The CDR3 is made up of 15 amino acids. CDR3 sequence reads: CASSLWQGANNEQFF. Here the CDR3 DNA reads TGTGCCAGCAGCTTATGGCAGGGGGCTAACAATGAGCAGTTCTTC.

This CDR3 is CASSYSLAGGLWYEQFF. The CDR3 DNA follows: TGTGCCAGCAGTTACTCGCTAGCGGGGGGGCTTTGGTATGAGCAGTTCTTC. The chain carries TRBV6-2 or TRBV6-3 and TRBJ2-1; 12 bases map to TRBD2. CDR3 size: 17 residues. V was clipped by 0 bases and J by 8 bases; unmatched bases: 8. The germline CDR1 and CDR2 sequences are MNHEY and SVGEGT.

This clonotype occurred a few times. The chain has TRBV5-4 and TRBJ2-7; the match to TRBD1 covers 10 bases. Germline loops: CDR1 SGHNT, CDR2 YYREEE (reference sequence). The junction had 4 bases not matched to a gene; V was cut back by 4 bases and J by 3 bases. This CDR3 spans 14 amino acids. CDR3 in DNA: TGTGCCAGCAGCCAGACAGGGGGCAGCTACGAGCAGTACTTC. Protein: CASSQTGGSYEQYF.

This clonotype was observed a handful of times. The chain couples TRBV20-1 to TRBJ2-7; perhaps TRBD1 as D (5 bases). Trimming took 2 bases from V and 0 from J, leaving 20 bases between them. Germline CDR1 DFQATT, CDR2 SNEGSKA (reference sequence). The CDR3 runs 17 residues. The CDR3 bases are TGCAGTGCTAGATCCACAGTAGGGGCAGAGAGCTCCTACGAGCAGTACTTC. Translated: CSARSTVGAESSYEQYF.

The chain links TRBV28 to TRBJ1-5; possible D gene TRBD1, 5 bases. The length of the CDR3 is 16 residues. Trimming cost V 1 base and J 0 bases, with 10 bases left between them. Per germline, CDR1 MDHEN and CDR2 SYDVKM. CDR3 in amino acids: CASSLFDSNSNQPQHF. The CDR3 nucleotides read TGTGCCAGCAGTTTATTCGACAGTAATAGCAATCAGCCCCAGCATTTT.

V gene TRBV15 combines with J gene TRBJ2-1; D gene ambiguous. Germline loops: CDR1 LNHNV, CDR2 YYDKDF (reference sequence). Deletions cut 1 base from V and 0 bases from J, with 10 bases between. This CDR3 comprises 16 residues. CDR3 sequence: CATSRAPFGSYNEQFF. CDR3 coding DNA: TGTGCCACCAGCAGAGCCCCTTTCGGCTCCTACAATGAGCAGTTCTTC.

Ten or more counts support this clonotype. The chain recombines TRBV12-3 or TRBV12-4 with TRBJ1-4; D gene ambiguous. The CDR3 sequence is 15 residues long. Trimming shortened V by 6 bases and J by 5 bases, and 16 bases separated the two germline ends. The CDR3 spells CASRRTVGGNEKLFF. CDR3 nucleotide sequence: TGTGCCAGCAGGCGGACGGTTGGTGGGAATGAAAAACTGTTTTTT.

DNA for the CDR3: TGTGCCAGCAGCCCAAGTGAGGCGTCGGGGCTCCAGGCTTTCTTT. Its protein is CASSPSEASGLQAFF. The gene calls are TRBV25-1 and TRBJ1-1, with a possible D match to TRBD1 (5 bases). V lost 6 bases and J lost 11, with 25 bases in between. Germline V gene lookup returns CDR1 MGHDK and CDR2 SYGVNS. This CDR3 comprises 15 residues.

This clonotype came up a few times. The gene calls are TRBV28 and TRBJ1-5, with D hard to call. The germline V gene has CDR1 MDHEN and CDR2 SYDVKM. V was shortened by 4 bases and J by 2 bases, with 12 bases between the two germline ends. CDR3 length: 15 residues. Here the CDR3 DNA reads TGTGCCAGCAGTTCCGAGCAACGTGGCAATCAGCCCCAGCATTTT. Its protein product is CASSSEQRGNQPQHF.

There are many counts of this clonotype. J is TRBJ1-6 and V is TRBV7-6; D remains unclear. Germline V gene sequence: CDR1 SGHVS, CDR2 FNYEAQ. With 5 bases removed from V and 4 bases from J, the gap between germline ends came to 12 bases. The CDR3 has 15 residues. The CDR3: CASSGSLGYNSPLHF. CDR3 DNA: TGTGCCAGCAGCGGATCGTTGGGGTATAATTCACCCCTCCACTTT.

This clonotype has ten or more counts. The genes are TRBV4-1 and TRBJ1-1, with D maybe TRBD1 (5 bases). CDR3 length equals 14 residues. The V gene lost 4 bases and the J gene lost 0 bases, with 9 bases spanning the gap. CDR1 and CDR2 (germline): MGHRA, YSYEKL. The CDR3 protein is CASSPRGMNTEAFF. The DNA of the CDR3 is TGCGCCAGCAGCCCTAGGGGAATGAACACTGAAGCTTTCTTT.

As DNA, the CDR3 is TGTGCCAGCAGTTATTTTAGTAACAATGAGCAGTTCTTC. Translating it yields CASSYFSNNEQFF. The gene calls are TRBV6-5 and TRBJ2-1; D is ambiguous. This CDR3 spans 13 amino acids. The germline V gene has CDR1 MNHEY and CDR2 SVGAGI. Trimming removed 3 bases from V and 5 bases from J, with 8 bases in between.

This clonotype has only a few counts. The rearrangement uses TRBV19 and TRBJ1-1; possibly TRBD1 for D (5 bases). V lost 7 bases and J lost 0, with 12 bases in between. The CDR3 loop spans 14 amino acids. CDR1 is LNHDA and CDR2 is SQIVND in the germline V gene (reference sequence). CDR3 sequence (DNA): TGTGCCAGTAAGGGAGACAGCGTGAACACTGAAGCTTTCTTT. Translated: CASKGDSVNTEAFF. Full variable domain (remainder filled in from reference TRBV19 and TRBJ1-1): DGGITQSPKYLFRKEGQNVTLSCEQNLNHDAMYWYRQDPGQGLRLIYYSQIVNDFQKGDIAEGYSVSREKKESFPLTVTSAQKNPTAFYLCASKGDSVNTEAFFGQGTRLTVV.

This clonotype was observed at least ten times. This sequence joins TRBV7-2 and TRBJ2-1; 8 positions match TRBD2. Germline assignment: CDR1 SGHTA and CDR2 FQGNSA. J gave up 2 bases and V 5 bases, and 5 bases lay outside the gene matches. This CDR3 comprises 15 residues. The CDR3 here is CASSARGAAYNEQFF. The CDR3 region has the DNA TGTGCCAGCAGCGCGCGGGGGGCCGCCTACAATGAGCAGTTCTTC.

This CDR3 is CASSSPPGPAVGEAFF. Written as DNA, the CDR3 is TGTGCCAGTAGTTCCCCCCCGGGGCCGGCGGTTGGGGAAGCTTTCTTT. V usage is TRBV19 and J usage is TRBJ1-1, with D possibly being TRBD1 (5 bases). This CDR3 spans 16 amino acids. V shed 5 bases and J shed 8 bases, with 24 bases lying between them. CDR1 LNHDA and CDR2 SQIVND come from the germline V gene (reference sequence).